This note documents a single T cell receptor (beta chain) sequence. The CDR3 runs 17 residues. The germline CDR1 and CDR2 sequences are SGHAT and FQNNGV. The trim removed 5 bases at V and 4 bases at J, leaving 11 bases unmatched. This entry is derived from a study of blood T cell repertoires in COVID-19. Study background: Spain, Italy and the United States supplied samples that represented acute and convalescent COVID-19.

In the original processing: Reference gene primer amplification gave nucleated cell count estimates. Only in-frame clones appear in the TCRdb table, and some are missing; sequencing was by immunoSEQ multiplex PCR. The V and J calls and clone size are taken from that table; D and trimming were inferred from the DNA. Of roughly 80,000 clones listed, less than 85% are singletons. The receptor was isolated from a human donor in a cohort sampled during active COVID-19. The gene calls are TRBV11-2 and TRBJ2-2; 9 bases fit TRBD1. Sequenced: peripheral blood. The CDR3 region has the DNA TGTGCCAGCAGCACTCCTAGGACAGGGGCGGGCACCGGGGAGCTGTTTTTT. The encoded protein is CASSTPRTGAGTGELFF.